Sequencing of this TCR beta chain was carried out in a study of T cell responses to AZD1222 COVID-19 vaccine. Study findings and constraints: Across the whole spike, CD4 TCRs peaked at regions 160-218 and 743-854. The donor cohort was predominantly white British with a female majority, and clonal diversity may have been underestimated. It was only five to seven AZD1222 recipients who were seropositive at baseline.

A note on this clone: The antigen is unknown.

Assay: immunoSEQ multiplex PCR; the TCRdb copy retains only in-frame clones and omits some. In the table there are approximately 110,000 clones, 70% to 90% of which are singletons. Second-dose schedules of about 4 or about 12 weeks were combined. Trimming cost V 7 bases and J 6 bases, with 10 bases left between them. The CDR3 covers 12 residues. The germline CDR1 and CDR2 sequences are MNHEY and SVGAGI. Sequencing used peripheral blood, obtained 28 days after the second AZD1222 dose. This rearrangement joins TRBV6-5 to TRBJ2-1; D is perhaps TRBD2 (5 bases). The clonotype was recovered from an adult who received the AZD1222 COVID-19 vaccine. CDR3 amino acids: CASTLLVNEQFF. CDR3 nucleotide sequence: TGTGCCAGCACCTTACTAGTCAATGAGCAGTTCTTC.